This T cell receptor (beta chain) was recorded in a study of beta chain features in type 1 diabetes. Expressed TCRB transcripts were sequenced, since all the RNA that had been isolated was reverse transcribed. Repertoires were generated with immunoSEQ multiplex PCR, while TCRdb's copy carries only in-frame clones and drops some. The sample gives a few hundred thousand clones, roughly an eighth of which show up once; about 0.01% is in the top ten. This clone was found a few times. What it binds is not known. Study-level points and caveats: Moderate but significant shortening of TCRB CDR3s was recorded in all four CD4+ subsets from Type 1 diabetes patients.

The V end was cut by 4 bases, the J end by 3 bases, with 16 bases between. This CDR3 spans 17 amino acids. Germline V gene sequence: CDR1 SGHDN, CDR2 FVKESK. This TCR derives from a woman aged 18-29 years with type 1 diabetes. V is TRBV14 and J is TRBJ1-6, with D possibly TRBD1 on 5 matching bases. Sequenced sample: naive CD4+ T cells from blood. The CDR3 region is CASSPRRVSGYNSPLHF. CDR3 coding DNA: TGTGCCAGCAGCCCTCGCAGGGTCTCGGGCTATAATTCACCCCTCCACTTT.